These 7 T cell receptor beta chains were all obtained from the same sample, sequenced in a study of T-cell reconstitution after alpha-beta-depleted transplantation in children. The TCRbeta library was prepared with unique molecular identifiers. TCRdb used MiXCR to reprocess the PCR reads, holding one entry per CDR3 protein. The sample includes 450,000 to 600,000 distinct CDR3 sequences, about 10% of them seen just once. The source material was PBMCs, sampled before TCRalphabeta/CD19-depleted stem cell transplant. The receptor set was obtained from a child aged 2 to 10 with inherited bone marrow failure, due to receive a stem cell transplant.

This clonotype showed up many times. This chain joins TRBV5-1 and TRBJ2-3; D uncertain. The CDR3 is 14 amino acids. Germline V gene data show CDR1 as SGHRS and CDR2 as YFSETQ. The V end lost 0 bases, the J end lost 6 bases, and 11 bases lay between the germline ends. In DNA, the CDR3 is TGCGCCAGCAGCTTGGTCAGGCTCTGGGATACGCAGTATTTT. Translation gives CASSLVRLWDTQYF.

This clonotype was detected ten times or more. This chain joins TRBV5-1 and TRBJ2-1; 9 nucleotides agree with TRBD2. V dropped 0 bases and J dropped 6; count of bases not matched to a gene: 10. This CDR3 spans 17 amino acids. Germline V gene data show CDR1 as SGHRS and CDR2 as YFSETQ. DNA of the CDR3: TGCGCCAGCAGCTTGGCTTATGCGGGAGGGCCTGGCAATGAGCAGTTCTTC. This translates into CASSLAYAGGPGNEQFF.

This clonotype was picked up many times. The V and J genes are TRBV9 and TRBJ2-5; D is perhaps TRBD1 (6 bases). The germline CDR1 and CDR2 sequences are SGDLS and YYNGEE. Trimming pared 3 bases from V and 5 bases from J, leaving 17 bases between. The CDR3 extends over 15 amino acids. CDR3 nucleotides: TGTGCCAGCAGCGGGGAACAGGGAAGGGGTGAGACCCAGTACTTC. Translation gives CASSGEQGRGETQYF.

This clonotype has just a few counts. V and J are TRBV7-9 and TRBJ2-3; 7 bases agree with TRBD1. The CDR3 totals 16 residues. The J segment lost 2 bases and the V segment lost 5 bases, leaving 10 bases of the junction unmatched. The germline V gene encodes CDR1 SEHNR and CDR2 FQNEAQ (reference sequence). The CDR3 region is CASSTRGQWVTDTQYF. CDR3 DNA sequence: TGTGCCAGCAGCACCCGGGGACAGTGGGTCACAGATACGCAGTATTTT.

This clonotype was picked up a small number of times. This chain uses TRBV7-2 with TRBJ2-3; 11 bases agree with TRBD2. This CDR3 contains 16 residues. Per germline, CDR1 SGHTA and CDR2 FQGNSA. Germline trimming cut 5 bases from V and 5 bases from J; bases unmatched to any gene: 9. The CDR3 spells CASSILAGGPIDTQYF. The DNA of the CDR3 is TGTGCCAGCAGCATCTTAGCGGGAGGGCCCATAGATACGCAGTATTTT. Variable domain in full (rest from reference TRBV7-2 and TRBJ2-3): GAGVSQSPSNKVTEKGKDVELRCDPISGHTALYWYRQSLGQGLEFLIYFQGNSAPDKSGLPSDRFSAERTGGSVSTLTIQRTQQEDSAVYLCASSILAGGPIDTQYFGPGTRLTVL.

The sample holds a few counts of this clonotype. The chain joins TRBV25-1 to TRBJ2-1; TRBD2 agrees at 8 bases. The V gene end was trimmed by 3 bases and the J gene end by 0 bases; junction bases not matched to a gene: 16. The CDR3 loop spans 20 amino acids. Germline CDR1 and CDR2: MGHDK and SYGVNS. The CDR3 DNA reads as TGTGCCAGCAGTGACACTAGCGGAGCCCCTTTGAGCTTCTCCTACAATGAGCAGTTCTTC. Translated: CASSDTSGAPLSFSYNEQFF.

V usage is TRBV7-9 and J usage is TRBJ2-1, with 13 bases matching TRBD2. CDR3 length: 16 amino acids. Losses at the gene ends were 6 bases for V and 3 bases for J; bases not matched to a gene: 5. The germline V gene has CDR1 SEHNR and CDR2 FQNEAQ (reference sequence). The CDR3 protein is CASRGGLAGNYNEQFF. The CDR3 DNA follows: TGTGCCAGCAGGGGGGGACTAGCGGGAAACTACAATGAGCAGTTCTTC.